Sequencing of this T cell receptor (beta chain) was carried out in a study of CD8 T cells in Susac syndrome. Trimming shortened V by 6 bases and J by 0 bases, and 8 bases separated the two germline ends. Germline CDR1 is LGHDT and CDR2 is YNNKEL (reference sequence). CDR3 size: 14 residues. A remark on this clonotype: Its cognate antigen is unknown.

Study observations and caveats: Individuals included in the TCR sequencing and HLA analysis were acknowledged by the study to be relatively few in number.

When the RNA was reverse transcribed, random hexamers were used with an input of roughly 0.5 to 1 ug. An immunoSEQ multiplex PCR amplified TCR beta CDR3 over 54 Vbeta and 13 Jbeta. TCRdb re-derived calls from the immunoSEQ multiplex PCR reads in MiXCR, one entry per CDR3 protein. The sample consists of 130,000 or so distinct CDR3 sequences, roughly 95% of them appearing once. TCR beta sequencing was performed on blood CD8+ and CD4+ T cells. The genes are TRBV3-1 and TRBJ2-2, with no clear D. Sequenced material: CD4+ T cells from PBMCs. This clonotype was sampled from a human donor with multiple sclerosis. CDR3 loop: CASRQNTNTGELFF. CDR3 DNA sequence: TGTGCCAGCAGACAAAACACGAACACCGGGGAGCTGTTTTTT.